This T cell receptor (beta chain) was observed in a study of blood T cell repertoires in COVID-19. Study at large: Some COVID-19 samples were acute and others convalescent; all came from the United States, Italy and Spain. The cDNA or gDNA used as material had been derived from T cells, B-cell-depleted T cells, or PBMCs.

The CDR3 is made up of 14 amino acids. V shed 3 bases and J shed 0 bases, with 6 bases lying between them. The V gene's germline CDR1 is SGHNT and CDR2 YYREEE (reference sequence). The authors' processing: The assay estimated nucleated cells by amplifying reference gene primers. Profiled with immunoSEQ multiplex PCR; TCRdb holds only in-frame clones, not every one. The DNA gave D and trimming, while V, J and clone size come from that table. The table has 65,000 or so clones, around 90% seen once. The J gene is TRBJ1-4, the V gene TRBV5-4; the D is unclear. The TCR was taken from a man between 60 and 75 years old with acute or convalescent COVID-19. Sample: peripheral blood. The CDR3 bases are TGTGCCAGCAGCTCCAGTGCAACTAATGAAAAACTGTTTTTT. Its translation is CASSSSATNEKLFF.